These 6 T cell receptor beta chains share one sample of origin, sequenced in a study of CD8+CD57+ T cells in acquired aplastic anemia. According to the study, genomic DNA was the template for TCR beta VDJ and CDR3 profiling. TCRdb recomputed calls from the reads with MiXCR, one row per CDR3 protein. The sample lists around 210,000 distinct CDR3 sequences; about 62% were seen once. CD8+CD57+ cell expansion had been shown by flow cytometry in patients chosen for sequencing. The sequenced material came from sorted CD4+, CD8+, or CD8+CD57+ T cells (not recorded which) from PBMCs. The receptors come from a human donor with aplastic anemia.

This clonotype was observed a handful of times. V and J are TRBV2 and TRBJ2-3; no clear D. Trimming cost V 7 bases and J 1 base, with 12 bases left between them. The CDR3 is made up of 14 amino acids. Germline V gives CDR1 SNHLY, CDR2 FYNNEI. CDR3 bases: TGTGCCAGCAACTCACTCCGGGGCACAGATACGCAGTATTTT. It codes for CASNSLRGTDTQYF.

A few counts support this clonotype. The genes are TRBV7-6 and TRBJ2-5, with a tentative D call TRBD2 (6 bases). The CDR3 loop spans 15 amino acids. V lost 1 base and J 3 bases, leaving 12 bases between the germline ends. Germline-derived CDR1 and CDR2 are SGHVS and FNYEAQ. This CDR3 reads CASSLVPGEEETQYF. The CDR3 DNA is TGTGCCAGCAGCTTAGTTCCGGGAGAGGAAGAGACCCAGTACTTC.

CDR3 sequence: CASRYPGETDTQYF. CDR3 nucleotides: TGCGCCAGCAGGTATCCGGGAGAAACAGATACGCAGTATTTT. J is TRBJ2-3 and V is TRBV10-2; D possibly corresponds to TRBD2 (6 bases). The germline CDR1 and CDR2 sequences are WSHSY and SAAADI. Trimming removed 6 bases from V and 3 bases from J, with 13 bases in between. This CDR3 spans 14 amino acids.

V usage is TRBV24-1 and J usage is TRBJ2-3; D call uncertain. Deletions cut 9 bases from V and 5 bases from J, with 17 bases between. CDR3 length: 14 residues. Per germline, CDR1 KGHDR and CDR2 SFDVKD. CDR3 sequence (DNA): TGTGCCACCCAGCCAGGTGGCGCCGGAGATACGCAGTATTTT. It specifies CATQPGGAGDTQYF.

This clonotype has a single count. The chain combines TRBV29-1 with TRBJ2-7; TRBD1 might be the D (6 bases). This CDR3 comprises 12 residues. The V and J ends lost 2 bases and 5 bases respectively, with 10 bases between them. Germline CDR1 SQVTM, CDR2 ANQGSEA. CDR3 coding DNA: TGCAGCGTTGAACAGGGGAGCGACGAGCAGTACTTC. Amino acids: CSVEQGSDEQYF.

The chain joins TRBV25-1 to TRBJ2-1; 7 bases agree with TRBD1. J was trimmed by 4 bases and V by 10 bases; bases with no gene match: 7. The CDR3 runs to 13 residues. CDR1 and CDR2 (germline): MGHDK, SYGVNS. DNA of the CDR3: TGTGCCACCGCCGGGACAGCGTACAATGAGCAGTTCTTC. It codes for CATAGTAYNEQFF.